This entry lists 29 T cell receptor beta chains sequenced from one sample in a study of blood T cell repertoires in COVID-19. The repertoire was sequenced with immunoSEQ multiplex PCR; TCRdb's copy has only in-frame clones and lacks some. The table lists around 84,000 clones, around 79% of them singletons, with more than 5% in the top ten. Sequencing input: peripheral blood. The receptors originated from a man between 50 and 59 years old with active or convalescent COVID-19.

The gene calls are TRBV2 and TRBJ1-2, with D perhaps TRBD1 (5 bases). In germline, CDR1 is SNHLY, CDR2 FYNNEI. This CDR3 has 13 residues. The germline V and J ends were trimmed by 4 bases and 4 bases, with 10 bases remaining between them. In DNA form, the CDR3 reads TGTGCCAGCAGTGTGGACACACTCTATGGCTACACCTTC. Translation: CASSVDTLYGYTF.

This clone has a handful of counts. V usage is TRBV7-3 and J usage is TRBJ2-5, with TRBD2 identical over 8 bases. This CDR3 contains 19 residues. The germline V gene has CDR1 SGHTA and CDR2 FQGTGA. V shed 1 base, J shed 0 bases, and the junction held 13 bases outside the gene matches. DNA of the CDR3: TGTGCCAGCAGCTTAAGGGGGGCGCCAGCGGGGGCAAACCAAGAGACCCAGTACTTC. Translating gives CASSLRGAPAGANQETQYF. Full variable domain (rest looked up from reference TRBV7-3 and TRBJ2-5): GAGVSQTPSNKVTEKGKYVELRCDPISGHTALYWYRQSLGQGPEFLIYFQGTGAADDSGLPNDRFFAVRPEGSVSTLKIQRTERGDSAVYLCASSLRGAPAGANQETQYFGPGTRLLVL.

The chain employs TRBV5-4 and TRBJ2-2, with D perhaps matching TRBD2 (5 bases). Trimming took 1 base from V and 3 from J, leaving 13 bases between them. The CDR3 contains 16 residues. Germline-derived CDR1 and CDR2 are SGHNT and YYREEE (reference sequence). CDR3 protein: CASSLSLAGDTGELFF. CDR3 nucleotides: TGTGCCAGCAGCTTGTCTCTCGCGGGCGACACCGGGGAGCTGTTTTTT.

The DNA of the CDR3 is TGTGCCAGCAGTCGGACAGCTAACTATGGCTACACCTTC. It codes for CASSRTANYGYTF. The V call is TRBV12-3 or TRBV12-4, the J call TRBJ1-2; possible D gene TRBD1, 6 bases. This CDR3 is built from 13 residues. V shed 5 bases and J shed 0 bases, with 7 bases lying between them.

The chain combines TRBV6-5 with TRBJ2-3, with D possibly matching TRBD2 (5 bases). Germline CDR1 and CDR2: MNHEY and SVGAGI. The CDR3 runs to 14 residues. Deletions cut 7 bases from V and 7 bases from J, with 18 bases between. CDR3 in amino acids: CASTPDLFGNTQYF. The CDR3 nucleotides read TGTGCCAGCACTCCTGATCTCTTCGGGAATACGCAGTATTTT.

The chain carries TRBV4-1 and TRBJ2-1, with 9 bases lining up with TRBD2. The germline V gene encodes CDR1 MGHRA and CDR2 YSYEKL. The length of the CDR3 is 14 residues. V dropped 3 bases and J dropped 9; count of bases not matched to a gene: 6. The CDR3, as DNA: TGCGCCAGCAGCCACCCGGGACTAGCTTTTGAGCAGTTCTTC. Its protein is CASSHPGLAFEQFF.

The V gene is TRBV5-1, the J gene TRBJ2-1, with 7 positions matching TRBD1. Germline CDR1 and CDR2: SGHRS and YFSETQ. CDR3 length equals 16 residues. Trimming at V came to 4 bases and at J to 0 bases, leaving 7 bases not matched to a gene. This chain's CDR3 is CASSPGQAYSYNEQFF. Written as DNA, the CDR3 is TGCGCCAGCAGCCCAGGACAGGCTTACTCCTACAATGAGCAGTTCTTC. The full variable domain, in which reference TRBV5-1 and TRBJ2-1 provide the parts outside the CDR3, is KAGVTQTPRYLIKTRGQQVTLSCSPISGHRSVSWYQQTPGQGLQFLFEYFSETQRNKGNFPGRFSGRQFSNSRSEMNVSTLELGDSALYLCASSPGQAYSYNEQFFGPGTRLTVL.

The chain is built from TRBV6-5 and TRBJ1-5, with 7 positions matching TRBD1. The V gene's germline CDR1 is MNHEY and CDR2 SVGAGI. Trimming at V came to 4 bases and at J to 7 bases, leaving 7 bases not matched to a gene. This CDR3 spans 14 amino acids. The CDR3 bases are TGTGCCAGCAGTTTCAAAGGGACAGCACAGCCCCAGCATTTT. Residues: CASSFKGTAQPQHF.

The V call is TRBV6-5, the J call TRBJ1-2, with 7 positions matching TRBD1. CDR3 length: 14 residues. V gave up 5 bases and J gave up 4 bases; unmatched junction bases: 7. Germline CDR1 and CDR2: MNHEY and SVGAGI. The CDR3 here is CASSSQGGIYGYTF. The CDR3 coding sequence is TGTGCCAGCAGTAGCCAGGGGGGAATCTATGGCTACACCTTC.

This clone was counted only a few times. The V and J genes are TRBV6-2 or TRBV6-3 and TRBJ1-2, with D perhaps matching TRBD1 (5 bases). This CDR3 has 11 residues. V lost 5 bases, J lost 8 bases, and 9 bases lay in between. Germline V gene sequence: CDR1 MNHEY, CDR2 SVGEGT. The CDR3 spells CASSNQGGYTF. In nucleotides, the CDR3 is TGTGCCAGCAGTAACCAGGGAGGCTACACCTTC.

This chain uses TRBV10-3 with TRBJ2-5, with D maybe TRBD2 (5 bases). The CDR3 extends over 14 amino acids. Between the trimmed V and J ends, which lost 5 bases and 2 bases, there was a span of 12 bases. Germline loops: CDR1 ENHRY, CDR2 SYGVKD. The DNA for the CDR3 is TGTGCCATCAGTCCCTCCGAGCGGCAAGAGACCCAGTACTTC. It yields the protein CAISPSERQETQYF.

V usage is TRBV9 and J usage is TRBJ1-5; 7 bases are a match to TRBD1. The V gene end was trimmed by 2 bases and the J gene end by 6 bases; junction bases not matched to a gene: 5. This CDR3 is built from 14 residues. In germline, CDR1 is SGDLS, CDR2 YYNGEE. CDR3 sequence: CASSVTGEVQPQHF. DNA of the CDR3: TGTGCCAGCAGCGTCACAGGGGAGGTTCAGCCCCAGCATTTT.

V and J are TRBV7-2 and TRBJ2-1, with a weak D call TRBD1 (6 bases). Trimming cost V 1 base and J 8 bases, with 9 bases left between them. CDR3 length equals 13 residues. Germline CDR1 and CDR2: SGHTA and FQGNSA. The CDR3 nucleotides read TGTGCCAGCAGCTTAGGGACAGTTCATGAGCAGTTCTTC. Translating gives CASSLGTVHEQFF.

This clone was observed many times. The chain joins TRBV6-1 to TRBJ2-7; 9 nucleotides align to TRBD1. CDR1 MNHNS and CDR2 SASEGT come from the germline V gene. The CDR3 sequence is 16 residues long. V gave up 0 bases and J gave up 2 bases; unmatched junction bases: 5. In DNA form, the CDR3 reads TGTGCCAGCAGTGAAGCCCCGGGACAGGGAGCCTACGAGCAGTACTTC. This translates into CASSEAPGQGAYEQYF.

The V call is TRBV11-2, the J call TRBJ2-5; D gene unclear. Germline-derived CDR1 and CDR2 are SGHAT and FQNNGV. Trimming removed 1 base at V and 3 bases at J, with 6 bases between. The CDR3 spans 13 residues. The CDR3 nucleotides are TGTGCCAGCAGCTTAGGCAGAAAAGAGACCCAGTACTTC. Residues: CASSLGRKETQYF. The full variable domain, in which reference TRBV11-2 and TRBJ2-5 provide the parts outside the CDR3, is EAGVAQSPRYKIIEKRQSVAFWCNPISGHATLYWYQQILGQGPKLLIQFQNNGVVDDSQLPKDRFSAERLKGVDSTLKIQPAKLEDSAVYLCASSLGRKETQYFGPGTRLLVL.

The CDR3 sequence is CASSTGRGNEKLFF. The CDR3 DNA reads TGTGCCAGCAGCACAGGACGGGGGAATGAAAAACTGTTTTTT. The chain uses TRBV5-6 and TRBJ1-4; tentatively, D is TRBD1 (5 bases). CDR3 length: 14 residues. Germline lookup yields CDR1 SGHDT and CDR2 YYEEEE. Trimming took off 4 bases at V and 5 bases at J, with 12 bases between the two ends.

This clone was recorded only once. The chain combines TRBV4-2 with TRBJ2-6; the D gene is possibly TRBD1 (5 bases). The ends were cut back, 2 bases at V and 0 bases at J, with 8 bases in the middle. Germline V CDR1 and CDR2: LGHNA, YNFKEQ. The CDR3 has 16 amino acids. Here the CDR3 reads CASSQRGGSGANVLTF. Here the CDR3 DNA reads TGTGCCAGCAGCCAAAGGGGTGGCTCTGGGGCCAACGTCCTGACTTTC.

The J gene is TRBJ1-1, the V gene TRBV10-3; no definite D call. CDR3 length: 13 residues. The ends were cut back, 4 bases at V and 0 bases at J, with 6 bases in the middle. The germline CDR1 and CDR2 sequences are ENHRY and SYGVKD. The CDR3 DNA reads TGTGCCATCAGTGGGCCTCTGAACACTGAAGCTTTCTTT. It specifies CAISGPLNTEAFF.

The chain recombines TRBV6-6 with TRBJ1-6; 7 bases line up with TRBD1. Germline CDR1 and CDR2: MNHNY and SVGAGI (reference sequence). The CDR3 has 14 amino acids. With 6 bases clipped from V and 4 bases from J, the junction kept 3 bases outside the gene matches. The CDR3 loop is CASSNRGYNSPLHF. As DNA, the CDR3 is TGTGCCAGCAGCAACAGGGGTTATAATTCACCCCTCCACTTT.

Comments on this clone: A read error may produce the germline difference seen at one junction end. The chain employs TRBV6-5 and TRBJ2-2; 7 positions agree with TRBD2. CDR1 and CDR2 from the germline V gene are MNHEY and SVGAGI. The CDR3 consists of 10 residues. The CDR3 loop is CATSDWGGVF. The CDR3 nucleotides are TGTGCCACTTCGGACTGGGGGGGGGTTTTT.

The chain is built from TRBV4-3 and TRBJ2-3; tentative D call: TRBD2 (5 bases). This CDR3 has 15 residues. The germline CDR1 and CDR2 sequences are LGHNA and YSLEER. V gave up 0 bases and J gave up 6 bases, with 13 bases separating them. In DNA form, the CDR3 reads TGCGCCAGCAGCCAAGACTCAAGGAGGACGGATACGCAGTATTTT. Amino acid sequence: CASSQDSRRTDTQYF.

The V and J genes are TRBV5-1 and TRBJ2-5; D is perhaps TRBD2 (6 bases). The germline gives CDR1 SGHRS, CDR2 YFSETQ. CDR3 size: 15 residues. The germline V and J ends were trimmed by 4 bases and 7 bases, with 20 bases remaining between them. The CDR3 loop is CASSGGTDNLGTQYF. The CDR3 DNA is TGCGCCAGCAGCGGAGGGACTGACAACCTGGGGACCCAGTACTTC.

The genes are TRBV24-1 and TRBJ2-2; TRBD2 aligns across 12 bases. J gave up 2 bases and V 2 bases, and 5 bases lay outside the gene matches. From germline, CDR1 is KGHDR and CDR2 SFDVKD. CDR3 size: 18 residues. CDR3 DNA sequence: TGTGCCACCAGTGATTCGGGACTAGCGGGTCTCAACACCGGGGAGCTGTTTTTT. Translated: CATSDSGLAGLNTGELFF.

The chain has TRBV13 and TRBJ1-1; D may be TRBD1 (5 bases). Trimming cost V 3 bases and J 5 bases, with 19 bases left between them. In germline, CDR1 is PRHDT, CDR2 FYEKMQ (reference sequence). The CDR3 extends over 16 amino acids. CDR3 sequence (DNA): TGTGCCAGCAGCTTCTTTGGGTCGGGGGGAGGTACTGAAGCTTTCTTT. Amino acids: CASSFFGSGGGTEAFF. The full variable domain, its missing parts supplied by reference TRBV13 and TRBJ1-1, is AAGVIQSPRHLIKEKRETATLKCYPIPRHDTVYWYQQGPGQDPQFLISFYEKMQSDKGSIPDRFSAQQFSDYHSELNMSSLELGDSALYFCASSFFGSGGGTEAFFGQGTRLTVV.

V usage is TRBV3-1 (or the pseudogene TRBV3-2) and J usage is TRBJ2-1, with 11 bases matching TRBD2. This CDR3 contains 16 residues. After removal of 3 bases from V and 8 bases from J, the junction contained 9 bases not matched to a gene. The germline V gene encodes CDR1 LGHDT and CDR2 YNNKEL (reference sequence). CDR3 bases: TGTGCCAGCAGCCACAAACTAGCGGGGGATAGGTATGAGCAGTTCTTC. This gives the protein CASSHKLAGDRYEQFF.

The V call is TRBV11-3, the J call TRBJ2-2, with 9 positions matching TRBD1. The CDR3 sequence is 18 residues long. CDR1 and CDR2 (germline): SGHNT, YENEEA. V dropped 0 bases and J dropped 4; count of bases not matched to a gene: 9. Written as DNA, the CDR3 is TGTGCCAGCAGCTTAGACCTACAGGGGGCGCGGGTCACCGGGGAGCTGTTTTTT. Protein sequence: CASSLDLQGARVTGELFF.

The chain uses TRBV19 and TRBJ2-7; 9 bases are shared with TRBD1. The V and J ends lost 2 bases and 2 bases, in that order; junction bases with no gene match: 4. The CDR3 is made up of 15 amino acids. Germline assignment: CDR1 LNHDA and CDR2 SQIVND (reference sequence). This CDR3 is CASSISRDRAYEQYF. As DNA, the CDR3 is TGTGCCAGTAGTATATCCCGGGACAGGGCCTACGAGCAGTACTTC.

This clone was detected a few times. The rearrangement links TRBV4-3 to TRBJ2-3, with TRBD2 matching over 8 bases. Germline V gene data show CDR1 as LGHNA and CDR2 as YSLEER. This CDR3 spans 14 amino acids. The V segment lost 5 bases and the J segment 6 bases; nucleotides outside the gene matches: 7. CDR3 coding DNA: TGCGCCAGCAGCACTGTAGCGGGGTCCGATACGCAGTATTTT. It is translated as CASSTVAGSDTQYF.

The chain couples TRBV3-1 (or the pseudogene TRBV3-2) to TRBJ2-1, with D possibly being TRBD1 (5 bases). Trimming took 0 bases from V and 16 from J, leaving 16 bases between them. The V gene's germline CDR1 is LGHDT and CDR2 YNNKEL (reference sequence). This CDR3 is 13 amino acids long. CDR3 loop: CASSQDVVQALFF. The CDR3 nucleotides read TGTGCCAGCAGCCAAGATGTGGTACAGGCTCTCTTCTTC.